The 6 T cell receptor beta chains in this list originate from one sample, sequenced in a study of blood T cell repertoires in COVID-19. Libraries were prepared by immunoSEQ multiplex PCR; TCRdb keeps only in-frame clonotypes and omits some of them. The sample consists of approximately 63,000 clones, about three quarters of them appearing once. Sequencing was done on a sample of peripheral blood. These receptors all stem from a woman at least 80 years old with acute or convalescent COVID-19.

The rearrangement joins TRBV2 to TRBJ2-2, with 7 bases matching TRBD2. The CDR3 spans 14 residues. Germline V lookup: CDR1 SNHLY, CDR2 FYNNEI. The junction had 5 bases not matched to a gene; V was cut back by 7 bases and J by 3 bases. The CDR3 reads CASIGTTYTGELFF. The DNA of the CDR3 is TGTGCCAGCATAGGGACTACCTACACCGGGGAGCTGTTTTTT. The full variable domain, with the rest looked up from reference TRBV2 and TRBJ2-2, is EPEVTQTPSHQVTQMGQEVILRCVPISNHLYFYWYRQILGQKVEFLVSFYNNEISEKSEIFDDQFSVERPDGSNFTLKIRSTKLEDSAMYFCASIGTTYTGELFFGEGSRLTVL.

DNA for the CDR3: TGTGCCAGCAGCTTCACTAACACCGGGGAGCTGTTTTTT. The encoded protein is CASSFTNTGELFF. This sequence joins TRBV7-8 and TRBJ2-2; no clear D. Between the trimmed V and J ends, which lost 3 bases and 2 bases, there was a span of 4 bases. CDR1 and CDR2 (germline): SGHVS, FQNEAQ. CDR3 length: 13 residues. The complete variable domain, with remaining parts taken from reference TRBV7-8 and TRBJ2-2, reads GAGVSQSPRYKVAKRGQDVALRCDPISGHVSLFWYQQALGQGPEFLTYFQNEAQLDKSGLPSDRFFAERPEGSVSTLKIQRTQQEDSAVYLCASSFTNTGELFFGEGSRLTVL.

The chain employs TRBV11-3 and TRBJ2-1; TRBD1 matches at 11 bases. Trimming took 1 base from V and 10 from J; bases not matched to a gene: 9. The CDR3 consists of 16 residues. Per the germline V gene, CDR1 is SGHNT and CDR2 is YENEEA. The CDR3 region has the DNA TGTGCCAGCAGCTTAGGAGGCGGGACAGGGGGTTTAGAGCAGTTCTTC. This codes for CASSLGGGTGGLEQFF.

The chain employs TRBV20-1 and TRBJ2-1, with 7 bases matching TRBD2. J gave up 5 bases and V 6 bases, and 1 base lay outside the gene matches. Germline CDR1 is DFQATT and CDR2 is SNEGSKA (reference sequence). This CDR3 has 11 amino acids. The CDR3 is CSAGGNNEQFF. The CDR3 DNA sequence: TGCAGTGCGGGGGGGAACAATGAGCAGTTCTTC.

The rearrangement joins TRBV5-1 to TRBJ2-7; D is perhaps TRBD2 (5 bases). V dropped 4 bases and J dropped 0 bases, with 11 bases sitting between them. CDR1 is SGHRS and CDR2 is YFSETQ in the germline V gene. There are 14 residues in the CDR3. This chain's CDR3 is CASSGGLFSYEQYF. CDR3 nucleotides: TGCGCCAGCAGCGGCGGACTTTTCTCCTACGAGCAGTACTTC.

The rearrangement uses TRBV13 and TRBJ1-4; TRBD1 might be the D (5 bases). The CDR3 is 15 amino acids. CDR1 PRHDT and CDR2 FYEKMQ come from the germline V gene (reference sequence). The V gene lost 6 bases and the J gene lost 0 bases, with 11 bases spanning the gap. This CDR3 reads CASRRQLATNEKLFF. The CDR3 coding sequence is TGTGCCAGCAGGAGACAGCTTGCAACTAATGAAAAACTGTTTTTT.